This is a list of T cell receptor beta chains from one sample in a study of T cells in localized non-small cell lung cancer. Profiling relied on immunoSEQ multiplex PCR, and the TCRdb table lists in-frame clones only, not all of them. The table records about 3,300 clones, about 29% of them present only once. This specimen consisted of normal lung tissue next to the tumor, obtained before any cancer treatment. The origin of the receptors is a woman aged 35-70 years with stage I lung adenocarcinoma. CDR3s include the opening cysteine and the closing phenylalanine or tryptophan. A D gene is named only where the DNA matches it firmly. Some rows mark clone size as missing; the rest say once, few, many or name a class of expanded clone.

d_gene	abundance	j_gene	v_gene	CDR3aa	CDR3nt
.	.	TRBJ2-3	TRBV6-8	CATSGDSWVYPDTQYF	TGTGCCACCTCAGGGGATAGTTGGGTATACCCAGATACGCAGTATTTT
.	few	TRBJ2-7	TRBV11-3	CASTPRSRAYEQYF	TGTGCCAGCACCCCGAGGAGCAGAGCCTACGAGCAGTACTTC
.	.	TRBJ2-3	TRBV9	CASSEMLDTDTQYF	TGTGCCAGCAGTGAAATGCTGGACACAGATACGCAGTATTTT
.	medium-sized	TRBJ1-5	TRBV11-3	CASSSSGAGNQPQHF	TGTGCCAGCAGCTCTTCAGGGGCTGGCAATCAGCCCCAGCATTTT
.	.	TRBJ2-7	TRBV6-8	CASTFHAWGEQYF	TGTGCCAGCACCTTTCATGCCTGGGGCGAGCAGTACTTC
.	.	TRBJ1-5	TRBV11-3	CASSLDRVDQPQHF	TGTGCCAGCAGCTTAGACAGGGTGGACCAGCCCCAGCATTTT
.	few	TRBJ2-6	TRBV19	CASSFVGAPGANVLTF	TGTGCCAGTAGCTTTGTAGGGGCACCTGGGGCCAACGTCCTGACTTTC
TRBD1	.	TRBJ1-2	TRBV19	CASSIDGTGVNYGYTF	TGTGCCAGTAGTATAGACGGGACAGGCGTTAACTATGGCTACACCTTC
TRBD2	.	TRBJ2-1	TRBV14	CASSQVAGGVNEQFF	TGTGCCAGCAGCCAAGTAGCGGGAGGGGTCAATGAGCAGTTCTTC
.	few	TRBJ1-1	TRBV18	CASSPPIYTEAFF	TGTGCCAGCTCACCACCCATTTACACTGAAGCTTTCTTT
.	once	TRBJ1-1	TRBV14	CASSPSPLGTEAFF	TGTGCCAGCAGCCCGTCCCCGTTAGGCACTGAAGCTTTCTTT
.	.	TRBJ2-7	TRBV28	CASSSESGRSSYEQYF	TGTGCCAGCAGTTCCGAATCGGGCCGGAGCTCCTACGAGCAGTACTTC
.	few	TRBJ2-2	TRBV6-8	CASSYGFMWENTGELFF	TGTGCCAGCAGTTATGGATTTATGTGGGAGAACACCGGGGAGCTGTTTTTT
.	.	TRBJ1-3	TRBV7-4	CASTRERGNTIYF	TGTGCCAGCACCAGGGAAAGGGGAAACACCATATATTTT
TRBD1	few	TRBJ2-1	TRBV6-4	CASSYSRDRSLNEQFF	TGTGCCAGCAGTTACTCGAGGGACAGGAGCCTCAATGAGCAGTTCTTC
TRBD2	medium-sized	TRBJ2-1	TRBV11-3	CASSPGRLAGGRHEQFF	TGTGCCAGCAGCCCCGGGCGGCTAGCGGGAGGGAGGCATGAGCAGTTCTTC
.	.	TRBJ2-1	TRBV13	CASSMALGRDNEQFF	TGTGCCAGCAGCATGGCACTAGGACGAGACAATGAGCAGTTCTTC
.	.	TRBJ1-2	TRBV19	CASSRGLSNYGYTF	TGTGCCAGTAGTCGCGGTTTATCTAACTATGGCTACACCTTC
.	.	TRBJ2-7	TRBV28	CASSLSWTAGYEQYF	TGTGCCAGCAGTTTATCCTGGACGGCCGGTTACGAGCAGTACTTC
.	few	TRBJ2-7	TRBV9	CASSPGGSYEQYF	TGTGCCAGCAGCCCCGGCGGATCCTACGAGCAGTACTTC
.	.	TRBJ1-1	TRBV30	CASRTGFTEAFF	TGTGCCTCGCGAACAGGTTTTACTGAAGCTTTCTTT
.	.	TRBJ2-1	TRBV14	CASSQDSSPYNEQFF	TGTGCCAGCAGCCAAGATTCCAGCCCCTACAATGAGCAGTTCTTC
TRBD2	few	TRBJ2-5	TRBV25-1	CASSERTSGQETQYF	TGTGCCAGCAGTGAAAGGACTAGCGGACAAGAGACCCAGTACTTC
.	few	TRBJ2-7	TRBV7-5	CASSLGPDYYEQYF	TGTGCCAGCAGCTTAGGTCCCGATTACTACGAGCAGTACTTC
.	.	TRBJ2-2	TRBV30	CAWRTLAGLETGELFF	TGTGCCTGGAGGACCCTGGCGGGTCTCGAAACCGGGGAGCTGTTTTTT
TRBD2	few	TRBJ2-1	TRBV12-5	CASTLAGGPGSEQFF	TGTGCCAGCACCCTAGCGGGAGGGCCTGGGAGTGAGCAGTTCTTC
TRBD1	.	TRBJ2-5	TRBV28	CASSSPGQLIEETQYF	TGTGCCAGCAGTTCACCGGGACAGTTAATTGAAGAGACCCAGTACTTC
.	.	TRBJ1-3	TRBV2	CASRSAGNTIYF	TGTGCCAGCAGGTCCGCTGGAAACACCATATATTTT
.	.	TRBJ2-5	TRBV11-3	CASSLISGQETQYF	TGTGCCAGCAGCTTAATTAGCGGACAAGAGACCCAGTACTTC
.	.	TRBJ1-1	TRBV9	CASEIAGHTEAFF	TGTGCCAGCGAAATAGCAGGGCACACTGAAGCTTTCTTT
.	.	TRBJ2-7	TRBV5-1	CASSSGTMGYEQYF	TGCGCCAGCAGCTCCGGGACAATGGGCTACGAGCAGTACTTC
TRBD1	few	TRBJ2-7	TRBV12-5	CARFRTGTYYEQYF	TGTGCCAGGTTCCGGACAGGGACATACTACGAGCAGTACTTC
TRBD1	medium-sized	TRBJ1-1	TRBV11-3	CASNPLMDRTNTEAFF	TGTGCCAGCAACCCGCTAATGGACAGGACGAACACTGAAGCTTTCTTT
.	medium-sized	TRBJ1-1	TRBV11-3	CASRREGENTEAFF	TGTGCCAGCAGGAGGGAGGGGGAGAACACTGAAGCTTTCTTT
.	large	TRBJ2-3	TRBV11-3	CASSLVGGYSDTQYF	TGTGCCAGCAGCTTAGTGGGGGGATATTCAGATACGCAGTATTTT
TRBD1	.	TRBJ1-1	TRBV29-1	CSAQTGGIITEAFF	TGCAGCGCACAGACAGGGGGAATTATCACTGAAGCTTTCTTT
TRBD2	.	TRBJ2-7	TRBV6-8	CASSRLAGSIYEQYF	TGTGCCAGCAGTCGACTAGCGGGGTCTATCTACGAGCAGTACTTC
TRBD1	few	TRBJ1-5	TRBV9	CASSLNRGRDQPQHF	TGTGCCAGCAGCCTTAACAGGGGGCGAGATCAGCCCCAGCATTTT
.	.	TRBJ2-2	TRBV6-8	CAISGLGGELFF	TGTGCCATCAGTGGACTCGGCGGGGAGCTGTTTTTT
.	.	TRBJ2-2	TRBV18	CASSPESEIYLNTGELFF	TGTGCCAGCTCACCGGAGAGCGAGATATACTTGAACACCGGGGAGCTGTTTTTT
TRBD1	few	TRBJ2-5	TRBV11-3	CASSLLYRGETQYF	TGTGCCAGCAGCTTACTTTACAGGGGAGAGACCCAGTACTTC
.	.	TRBJ1-3	TRBV9	CASSVDGGRTGNTIYF	TGTGCCAGCAGCGTGGACGGCGGCCGTACCGGAAACACCATATATTTT
.	medium-sized	TRBJ1-2	TRBV11-3	CASSLPPTPNRFNYGYTF	TGTGCCAGCAGCTTACCCCCGACACCAAATCGTTTTAACTATGGCTACACCTTC
.	.	TRBJ2-2	TRBV11-3	CASSLFRSGTGELFF	TGTGCCAGCAGCTTGTTCCGGTCAGGCACCGGGGAGCTGTTTTTT
.	.	TRBJ2-1	TRBV6-8	CASSSPTNGEQFF	TGTGCCAGCAGCTCTCCGACTAACGGGGAGCAGTTCTTC
.	once	TRBJ1-3	TRBV19	CASSIGRNSGNTIYF	TGTGCCAGTAGTATCGGCAGAAACTCTGGAAACACCATATATTTT
TRBD2	.	TRBJ2-2	TRBV19	CASSIGPTSGRVNTGELFF	TGTGCCAGTAGTATAGGGCCGACTAGCGGGAGGGTGAACACCGGGGAGCTGTTTTTT
TRBD1	medium-sized	TRBJ2-3	TRBV11-3	CASSLGTGRTDTQYF	TGTGCCAGCAGCTTAGGGACAGGGAGAACAGATACGCAGTATTTT
.	few	TRBJ2-7	TRBV9	CASSVGGHLSYEQYF	TGTGCCAGCAGCGTAGGGGGACACCTCTCCTACGAGCAGTACTTC
.	.	TRBJ2-5	TRBV14	CASKDDRETQYF	TGTGCCAGCAAAGATGACCGAGAGACCCAGTACTTC
TRBD1	.	TRBJ1-5	TRBV11-3	CASSGNRGKEPQHF	TGTGCCAGCAGCGGGAACAGGGGAAAGGAGCCCCAGCATTTT
.	.	TRBJ2-1	TRBV11-3	CASSLEGFHSYNEQFF	TGTGCCAGCAGCTTAGAGGGCTTCCACTCCTACAATGAGCAGTTCTTC
.	once	TRBJ2-2	TRBV29-1	CGVTGANLRELFF	TGCGGGGTGACAGGTGCAAACCTCAGGGAGCTGTTTTTT
.	.	TRBJ2-7	TRBV15	CATSRDRSPLTEQYF	TGTGCCACCAGCAGAGATCGGAGCCCGCTCACCGAGCAGTACTTC
.	few	TRBJ1-2	TRBV15	CATSERRQWDYGYTF	TGTGCCACCAGCGAACGAAGACAGTGGGACTATGGCTACACCTTC